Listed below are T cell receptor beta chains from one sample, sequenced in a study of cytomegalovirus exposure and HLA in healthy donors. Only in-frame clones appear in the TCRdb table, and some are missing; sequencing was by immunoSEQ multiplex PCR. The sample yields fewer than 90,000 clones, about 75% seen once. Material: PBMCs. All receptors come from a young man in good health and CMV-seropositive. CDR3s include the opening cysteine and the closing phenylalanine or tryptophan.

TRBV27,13,CASSPQGNYEQYF
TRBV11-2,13,CASSLDRVRGQYF
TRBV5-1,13,CASSLVIGDTQYF
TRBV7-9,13,CASSPESTDTQYF
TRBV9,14,CASSSSNSNQPQHF
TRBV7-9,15,CASSPQTGGSQPQHF
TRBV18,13,CASSPRAETERYF
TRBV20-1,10,CSASVYEQYF
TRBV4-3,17,CASSQDHHSGGIYGYTF
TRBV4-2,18,CASSQEGPSGGARDTQYF
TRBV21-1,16,CASSTKPQGKAYEQYF
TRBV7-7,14,CASSLNSGQETQYF
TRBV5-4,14,CASSFRDTSETQYF
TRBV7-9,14,CASSFQGRGSPLHF
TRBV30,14,CAWSGLAGGNEQFF
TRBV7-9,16,CASSLGLGRGHTEAFF
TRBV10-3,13,CAISERGNTEAFF
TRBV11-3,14,CASSFSGGINEQFF
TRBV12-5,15,CASGQETGVKETQYF
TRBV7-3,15,CASSRVGQHTGELFF
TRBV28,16,CASSFIGRGSYNEQFF
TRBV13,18,CASSSSGTGPPLGYEQYF
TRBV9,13,CASSVGDTGELFF
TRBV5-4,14,CAGTFWGGTDTQYF
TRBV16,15,CASSQSPTGEETQYF
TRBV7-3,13,CASSPDRDGEQYF
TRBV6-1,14,CASPSTVNTGELFF
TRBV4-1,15,CASSQANGAAYGYTF
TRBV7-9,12,CASGLEGETQYF
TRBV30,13,CAWSQTGGNTIYF
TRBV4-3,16,CASSQDGLAGDNEQFF
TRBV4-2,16,CASSQGQGNYNSPLHF
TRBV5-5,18,CASSLSILQGGYNSPLHF
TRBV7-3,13,CASSLIQQETQYF
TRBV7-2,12,CASSLTVSGQYF
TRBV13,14,CASSSYGTLEWRYF
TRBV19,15,CASSITEQGYEKLFF
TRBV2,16,CASGRATGFSNQPQHF
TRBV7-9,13,CSTQRGSHNEQFF
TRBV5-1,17,CASSSQTSATNTGELFF
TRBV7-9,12,CASSLSGGDTLF
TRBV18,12,CASSIRGTEAFF